The rows below give T cell receptor beta chains drawn from one sample of a study of T cells in localized non-small cell lung cancer. Here immunoSEQ multiplex PCR was the method, and the copy in TCRdb shows in-frame clones only, minus some. The sample includes tens of thousands of clones, about 90% of them seen just once. The source material was peripheral blood, sampled before any cancer treatment. The receptors were sampled from a woman aged 35 to 69 with stage I lung adenocarcinoma. The CDR3 runs from the conserved cysteine through the conserved F or W. D genes are given only for firm matches. Expanded clones are given a class, and other clones once, few, many or no size at all.

d_gene	v_gene	abundance	j_gene	CDR3nt	CDR3aa
TRBD1	TRBV19	-	TRBJ1-4	TGTGCCAGTAACCAACAGGGGGCGCAGGAAAAACTGTTTTTT	CASNQQGAQEKLFF
-	TRBV7-2	-	TRBJ2-3	TGTGCCAGCAGCTTGACAGTGAGCACAGATACGCAGTATTTT	CASSLTVSTDTQYF
-	TRBV7-2	-	TRBJ1-1	TGTGCCAGCAGCACTCCTTCCGGGGGCCGCAACACTGAAGCTTTCTTT	CASSTPSGGRNTEAFF
-	TRBV7-9	-	TRBJ2-5	TGTGCCAGCAGTGGGGGAGTTCAAGAGACCCAGTACTTC	CASSGGVQETQYF
TRBD1	TRBV6-1	-	TRBJ1-2	TGTGCCAGCACCGCGGACAGGGGGGACTATGGCTACACCTTC	CASTADRGDYGYTF
TRBD2	TRBV27	-	TRBJ2-7	TGTGCCAGCAGCGGACTAGCGGGGGTGGGGTACGAGCAGTACTTC	CASSGLAGVGYEQYF
-	TRBV6-5	-	TRBJ2-3	TGTGCCAGCAGTTACTCGCCGGGGGGCACAGATACGCAGTATTTT	CASSYSPGGTDTQYF
TRBD1	TRBV6-5	-	TRBJ1-6	TGTGCCAGCAGTTTGGGACAGGGTTTTCGTTCACCCCTCCACTTT	CASSLGQGFRSPLHF
-	TRBV6-5	-	TRBJ2-3	TGTGCCAGCAGTTACGACTTATTTACAGATACGCAGTATTTT	CASSYDLFTDTQYF
TRBD1	TRBV28	few	TRBJ1-2	TGTGCCAGCAGTTTCGCTGGACAGGGAGATGGCTACACCTTC	CASSFAGQGDGYTF
-	TRBV7-8	-	TRBJ1-5	TGTGCCAGCAGCAAAGACAGGAATCAGCCCCAGCATTTT	CASSKDRNQPQHF
TRBD1	TRBV28	-	TRBJ1-1	TGTGCCAGCTCCGGACAGGCTAACACTGAAGCTTTCTTT	CASSGQANTEAFF
TRBD1	TRBV16	-	TRBJ1-4	TGTGCCAGCAGCCCCCGGGACAGGGTAGGCGAAAAACTGTTTTTT	CASSPRDRVGEKLFF
TRBD1	TRBV29-1	-	TRBJ2-1	TGCAGCGTTGCGGGACAGGGGGGCGGTGAGCAGTTCTTC	CSVAGQGGGEQFF
TRBD1	TRBV27	few	TRBJ1-1	TGTGCCAGCAGACCGACAGGGGGAATTATTGAAGCTTTCTTT	CASRPTGGIIEAFF
-	TRBV11-2	-	TRBJ2-1	TGTGCCAGCAGCTTAGATAGTCAGTCCCACAATGAGCAGTTCTTC	CASSLDSQSHNEQFF
TRBD2	TRBV7-9	-	TRBJ2-3	TGTGCCAGCAGCTTAAGAGCGGGGGCAGATACGCAGTATTTT	CASSLRAGADTQYF
TRBD1	TRBV7-3	-	TRBJ2-7	TGTGCCAGCAGCCTCTGGGACAGTCTACGCCCCGAGCAGTACTTC	CASSLWDSLRPEQYF
TRBD2	TRBV2	-	TRBJ2-4	TGTGCCAGCAGCTTACTAGCGGGAGAAGGGGAAGCCAAAAACATTCAGTACTTC	CASSLLAGEGEAKNIQYF
-	TRBV29-1	-	TRBJ2-1	TGCAGCGTTGAAGCGGGAAGAGGGGCTGCATACAATGAGCAGTTCTTC	CSVEAGRGAAYNEQFF
-	TRBV6-1	-	TRBJ1-5	TGTGCCAGCAGTGTATCAGGGGCCCAGCCCCAGCATTTT	CASSVSGAQPQHF
TRBD2	TRBV19	-	TRBJ2-1	TGTGCCAGTAGTACCGGGACTAGCGGGATCAATGAGCAGTTCTTC	CASSTGTSGINEQFF
-	TRBV7-7	-	TRBJ2-5	TGTGCCAGCAGCCGTGGACAGCAAGAGACCCAGTACTTC	CASSRGQQETQYF
-	TRBV11-3	-	TRBJ2-7	TGTGCCAGCAGCTTAGAAAGCTCCTACGAGCAGTACTTC	CASSLESSYEQYF
TRBD1	TRBV5-1	-	TRBJ2-3	TGCGCCAGCAGCCTCGACAGGGGGACAGATACGCAGTATTTT	CASSLDRGTDTQYF
-	TRBV7-9	-	TRBJ2-5	TGTGCCAGCAGCTTAGGAGGCCTTTTCAGGGAGACCCAGTACTTC	CASSLGGLFRETQYF
-	TRBV6-1	-	TRBJ1-6	TGTGCCAGCAGTCGGGACCATAATTCACCCCTCCACTTT	CASSRDHNSPLHF
-	TRBV28	-	TRBJ1-6	TGTGCCACTGTCAGGGGAGGGAATAATTCACCCCTCCACTTT	CATVRGGNNSPLHF
TRBD1	TRBV18	-	TRBJ2-5	TGTGCCAGCTCGCGACAGGGCGAGACCCAGTACTTC	CASSRQGETQYF
TRBD1	TRBV5-1	-	TRBJ2-2	TGCGCCAGCAGCTCGGGGACAGTTCGGTTCACCGGGGAGCTGTTTTTT	CASSSGTVRFTGELFF
-	TRBV5-1	-	TRBJ1-1	TGCGCCAGCAGCTGGACGGCGGCTGGGGATGAAGCTTTCTTT	CASSWTAAGDEAFF
-	TRBV19	-	TRBJ1-2	TGTGCCAGTAGTTTAACCCCAGGAAACGGCTATGGCTACACCTTC	CASSLTPGNGYGYTF